This section outlines one T cell receptor (beta chain) sequence together with its context. This entry comes from a study of T cell changes during pregnancy in multiple sclerosis. The germline gives CDR1 MGHRA, CDR2 YSYEKL. The CDR3 runs to 17 residues. The trim removed 4 bases at V and 5 bases at J, leaving 9 bases unmatched. The assay was immunoSEQ multiplex PCR, and TCRdb's table has in-frame clones only and misses some. Seen here are some 57,000 clones, about 90% observed once, and the top ten hold nearly 0.5%. The source is a female donor in good health, enrolled as a control in a pregnancy study. The source was CD4+ T cells from peripheral blood mononuclear cells, collected after pregnancy. J is TRBJ2-3 and V is TRBV4-1, with TRBD2 matching over 13 bases. This CDR3 reads CASSRTLAGGPKDTQYF. Written as DNA, the CDR3 is TGCGCCAGCAGCCGCACACTAGCGGGGGGGCCTAAAGATACGCAGTATTTT.